Listed below are T cell receptor beta chains from one sample, sequenced in a study of T cell responses to AZD1222 COVID-19 vaccine. The method was immunoSEQ multiplex PCR; TCRdb's version includes in-frame clones alone and lacks a portion of them. The profile shows approximately 61,000 clones, about four fifths of them singletons. The material was peripheral blood, obtained 28 days after the second AZD1222 dose. These receptors were obtained from an adult who received the AZD1222 COVID-19 vaccine. Each CDR3 is given with its conserved first and last residue. D genes are given only for firm matches. A row's size may be missing; if present it is once, few, many or a size class.

size: few
D: TRBD2
V: TRBV28
J: TRBJ2-1
CDR3: CASSPLAGGFDEQFF
DNA: TGTGCCAGCAGTCCCCTAGCGGGAGGCTTCGATGAGCAGTTCTTC

size: NA
D: TRBD2
V: TRBV9
J: TRBJ2-1
CDR3: CASSVEGAGGSYNEQFF
DNA: TGTGCCAGCAGCGTAGAGGGAGCGGGAGGATCCTACAATGAGCAGTTCTTC

size: NA
D: NA
V: TRBV29-1
J: TRBJ2-7
CDR3: CSVERGNYEQYF
DNA: TGCAGCGTTGAAAGGGGAAACTACGAGCAGTACTTC

size: NA
D: NA
V: TRBV29-1
J: TRBJ2-6
CDR3: CSVDYGRSGANVLTF
DNA: TGCAGCGTTGATTACGGACGCTCTGGGGCCAACGTCCTGACTTTC

size: NA
D: NA
V: TRBV19
J: TRBJ2-1
CDR3: CASSPDRSSYNEQFF
DNA: TGTGCCAGTAGTCCCGACAGGAGCTCCTACAATGAGCAGTTCTTC

size: NA
D: NA
V: TRBV4-3
J: TRBJ1-1
CDR3: CASSQDSGRQFPNRNTEAFF
DNA: TGCGCCAGCAGCCAAGATTCCGGCAGGCAGTTTCCGAACCGGAACACTGAAGCTTTCTTT

size: NA
D: NA
V: TRBV29-1
J: TRBJ1-1
CDR3: CSVVGLEAFF
DNA: TGCAGCGTTGTAGGCCTTGAAGCTTTCTTT

size: once
D: NA
V: TRBV15
J: TRBJ2-7
CDR3: CATSRESTVPTYEQYF
DNA: TGTGCCACCAGCAGAGAATCTACAGTTCCGACCTACGAGCAGTACTTC

size: NA
D: NA
V: TRBV28
J: TRBJ2-1
CDR3: CASTVADNSYNEQFF
DNA: TGTGCCAGCACCGTAGCGGATAACTCCTACAATGAGCAGTTCTTC

size: NA
D: TRBD1
V: TRBV6-2/TRBV6-3
J: TRBJ1-5
CDR3: CASSFTLGTGIQPQHF
DNA: TGTGCCAGCAGTTTCACACTCGGGACAGGGATTCAGCCCCAGCATTTT

size: NA
D: TRBD1
V: TRBV19
J: TRBJ2-2
CDR3: CASGQGRIGELFF
DNA: TGTGCCAGTGGACAGGGGAGGATCGGGGAGCTGTTTTTT

size: NA
D: NA
V: TRBV7-9
J: TRBJ2-5
CDR3: CASSLRLTDEETQYF
DNA: TGTGCCAGCAGCTTGCGCCTGACAGACGAAGAGACCCAGTACTTC